This entry describes one T cell receptor (beta chain). What it recognizes is unknown. J gave up 4 bases and V 4 bases, and 12 bases lay outside the gene matches. CDR1 is MNHNS and CDR2 is SASEGT in the germline V gene. CDR3 length: 16 residues. The data are from a study of T cell clonotyping in hematopoietic cell transplantation. Time point reported: recipient sample about 28 days before transplant, after cytoreduction. Clones were read by immunoSEQ multiplex PCR, and TCRdb kept only the in-frame ones, dropping some. This table has around 80,000 clones, 90% to 96% appearing once. Study results and caveats: After transplant, recipient diversity fell while pathologically expanded clonotypes grew through day 180. Without cell sorting, CD4 versus CD8 contributions remain unresolved.

The receptor's source is a woman aged 50 to 65 with acute myeloid leukemia. Some clones in this sample may be carry-over from other donors' samples. The chain has TRBV6-1 and TRBJ1-2; 7 nucleotides match TRBD1. Sample: peripheral blood mononuclear cells, taken before stem cell transplant. CDR3 residues: CASSAGLQTGIYGYTF. The CDR3 nucleotides are TGTGCCAGCAGTGCCGGCCTCCAGACAGGGATCTATGGCTACACCTTC.